The 30 T cell receptor beta chains below were found in one sample sequenced in a study of Ad26.COV2.S vaccination and SARS-CoV-2 variants. Treatment denoted: 15 to 20 received Ad26.COV2.S at low or high dose, single or two shots; a few received placebo; per-sample allocation not given. Sampling took place 63 days after the first vaccine or placebo injection. Assay used: immunoSEQ multiplex PCR; TCRdb lists only in-frame clones, some missing. This table has 200,000 to 300,000 clones, around 90% appearing once. Sequences were derived from peripheral blood, sampled in a trial of Ad26.COV2.S vaccine versus placebo. The receptors come from a person aged 18 to 59 who received the Ad26.COV2.S COVID-19 vaccine or a placebo.

V usage is TRBV19 and J usage is TRBJ2-5; tentative D call: TRBD1 (6 bases). Germline lookup yields CDR1 LNHDA and CDR2 SQIVND (reference sequence). V dropped 1 base and J dropped 5 bases, with 17 bases sitting between them. The CDR3 contains 16 residues. CDR3 DNA: TGTGCCAGTAGTATAGGCAGGGGCGAGGTCACGGAGACCCAGTACTTC. Translated, it gives CASSIGRGEVTETQYF.

This clone was picked up a small number of times. The V call is TRBV6-4, the J call TRBJ2-1; 10 nucleotides line up with TRBD2. J was trimmed by 3 bases and V by 6 bases; bases with no gene match: 8. Germline V CDR1 and CDR2: MRHNA, SNTAGT. The CDR3 spans 16 residues. CDR3 sequence (DNA): TGTGCCAGCAGCCTATCCGGGACTAGCGACTACAATGAGCAGTTCTTC. Amino acids: CASSLSGTSDYNEQFF.

The rearrangement uses TRBV2 and TRBJ2-7; D unresolved. Germline-derived CDR1 and CDR2 are SNHLY and FYNNEI. The CDR3 is made up of 14 amino acids. Trimming removed 10 bases from V and 6 bases from J, with 22 bases in between. CDR3 coding DNA: TGTGCCACCCGAGAGCGCTTATTCCTGGTCGAGCAGTACTTC. Its protein product is CATRERLFLVEQYF.

V is TRBV24-1 and J is TRBJ1-5; weak D call: TRBD1 (5 bases). This CDR3 region has 14 residues. The germline gives CDR1 KGHDR, CDR2 SFDVKD. V was shortened by 5 bases and J by 2 bases, with 9 bases between the two germline ends. The CDR3 DNA is TGTGCCACCAGTGCCGGGGGAGGCAATCAGCCCCAGCATTTT. Translation: CATSAGGGNQPQHF.

The chain uses TRBV18 and TRBJ2-2; D ambiguous. V lost 5 bases, J lost 1 base, and 11 bases lay in between. CDR3 length: 15 amino acids. Germline loops: CDR1 KGHSH, CDR2 LQKENI. The CDR3 DNA is TGTGCCAGCTCAGGCACTAATTTGAACACCGGGGAGCTGTTTTTT. Amino acid sequence: CASSGTNLNTGELFF.

The gene calls are TRBV9 and TRBJ1-5, with a possible D match to TRBD1 (5 bases). The CDR3 is 15 amino acids. Germline V CDR1 and CDR2: SGDLS, YYNGEE. The V gene lost 3 bases and the J gene lost 3 bases, with 13 bases spanning the gap. CDR3 sequence (DNA): TGTGCCAGCAGCGAATTGGGCGGGACCAATCAGCCCCAGCATTTT. Translating gives CASSELGGTNQPQHF.

The chain employs TRBV4-2 and TRBJ1-3; TRBD1 matches 8 bases. Trimming took 4 bases from V and 1 from J; bases not matched to a gene: 0. CDR1 and CDR2 (germline): LGHNA, YNFKEQ. The CDR3 spans 14 residues. The CDR3 DNA reads TGTGCCAGCAGCCGACAGGGGTCTGGAAACACCATATATTTT. Amino acids: CASSRQGSGNTIYF.

The chain joins TRBV7-3 to TRBJ2-2; unclear D gene. This CDR3 has 13 amino acids. Trimming cost V 8 bases and J 4 bases, with 11 bases left between them. Per germline, CDR1 SGHTA and CDR2 FQGTGA. The CDR3 DNA follows: TGTGCCAGCGCAACGGGCAGCACCGGGGAGCTGTTTTTT. This translates into CASATGSTGELFF. Full variable domain (outside the CDR3, taken from reference TRBV7-3 and TRBJ2-2): GAGVSQTPSNKVTEKGKYVELRCDPISGHTALYWYRQSLGQGPEFLIYFQGTGAADDSGLPNDRFFAVRPEGSVSTLKIQRTERGDSAVYLCASATGSTGELFFGEGSRLTVL.

V usage is TRBV7-2 and J usage is TRBJ1-1, with D possibly TRBD1 on 6 matching bases. V lost 4 bases and J 0 bases, leaving 6 bases between the germline ends. Germline V gene sequence: CDR1 SGHTA, CDR2 FQGNSA. The CDR3 runs 13 residues. The CDR3 here is CASSWTVNTEAFF. CDR3 nucleotides: TGTGCCAGCAGCTGGACAGTGAACACTGAAGCTTTCTTT.

The V call is TRBV6-2 or TRBV6-3, the J call TRBJ2-7; D is uncertain. Germline lookup yields CDR1 MNHEY and CDR2 SVGEGT. This CDR3 comprises 14 residues. Trimming shortened V by 1 base and J by 1 base, and 8 bases separated the two germline ends. The CDR3 loop is CASSYLHSSYEQYF. The CDR3 DNA follows: TGTGCCAGCAGTTACTTACACAGTTCCTACGAGCAGTACTTC.

The chain recombines TRBV10-3 with TRBJ2-1; D possibly matches TRBD1 or TRBD2 (5 bases each). Per the germline V gene, CDR1 is ENHRY and CDR2 is SYGVKD. The CDR3 contains 14 residues. V shed 10 bases and J shed 8 bases, with 21 bases lying between them. CDR3 DNA: TGTGCCACCTTTGGGGGTCCCCGGCGAGATGAGCAGTTCTTC. Encoded protein: CATFGGPRRDEQFF.

This clone was detected only once. The rearrangement uses TRBV10-3 and TRBJ1-2; D possibly corresponds to TRBD1 (5 bases). Trimming removed 4 bases at V and 2 bases at J, with 14 bases between. Germline values: CDR1 ENHRY, CDR2 SYGVKD. The CDR3 has 15 amino acids. The CDR3 spells CAISGGVQENYGYTF. In nucleotides, the CDR3 is TGTGCCATCAGTGGTGGCGTACAGGAGAACTATGGCTACACCTTC.

This chain joins TRBV7-2 and TRBJ1-1; TRBD1 aligns across 7 bases. J gave up 6 bases and V 6 bases, and 10 bases lay outside the gene matches. The CDR3 consists of 14 residues. CDR1 and CDR2 from the germline V gene are SGHTA and FQGNSA. The CDR3 DNA reads as TGTGCCAGCAGACGAACAGGGGTTAGGGCTGAAGCTTTCTTT. Its protein is CASRRTGVRAEAFF. Complete variable domain (other parts from reference TRBV7-2 and TRBJ1-1): GAGVSQSPSNKVTEKGKDVELRCDPISGHTALYWYRQSLGQGLEFLIYFQGNSAPDKSGLPSDRFSAERTGGSVSTLTIQRTQQEDSAVYLCASRRTGVRAEAFFGQGTRLTVV.

The CDR3 DNA follows: TGTGCCAGCAGCCTCCGGGACGGCGAACTCTACGAGCAGTACTTC. Residues: CASSLRDGELYEQYF. The V call is TRBV9, the J call TRBJ2-7; D may be TRBD1 or TRBD2 (5 bases each). In germline, CDR1 is SGDLS, CDR2 YYNGEE. Between the trimmed V and J ends, which lost 4 bases and 3 bases, there was a span of 17 bases. This CDR3 is built from 15 residues. The full variable domain, completed using reference TRBV9 and TRBJ2-7, is DSGVTQTPKHLITATGQRVTLRCSPRSGDLSVYWYQQSLDQGLQFLIQYYNGEERAKGNILERFSAQQFPDLHSELNLSSLELGDSALYFCASSLRDGELYEQYFGPGTRLTVT.

This chain uses TRBV25-1 with TRBJ1-6, with D hard to call. The CDR3 sequence is 9 residues long. The V end lost 8 bases, the J end lost 11 bases, and 4 bases lay between the germline ends. Germline V CDR1 and CDR2: MGHDK, SYGVNS. CDR3 loop: CASLPPLHF. The DNA of the CDR3 is TGTGCCAGCCTCCCACCCCTCCACTTT.

The rearrangement links TRBV5-1 to TRBJ2-3; 9 nucleotides agree with TRBD2. V gave up 0 bases and J gave up 2 bases; unmatched junction bases: 4. The CDR3 has 16 residues. Germline CDR1 is SGHRS and CDR2 is YFSETQ. The CDR3 loop is CASSLGLAELTDTQYF. CDR3 DNA sequence: TGCGCCAGCAGCTTGGGACTAGCGGAGCTCACAGATACGCAGTATTTT.

The rearrangement links TRBV29-1 to TRBJ1-1, with TRBD1 identical over 8 bases. The germline V gene encodes CDR1 SQVTM and CDR2 ANQGSEA. This CDR3 contains 13 residues. With 3 bases clipped from V and 4 bases from J, the junction kept 4 bases outside the gene matches. CDR3 amino acids: CSVEADRGTEAFF. CDR3 DNA sequence: TGCAGCGTTGAGGCCGACAGGGGCACTGAAGCTTTCTTT.

This chain connects TRBV29-1 to TRBJ2-5; a possible D gene is TRBD1 (6 bases). Germline CDR1 SQVTM, CDR2 ANQGSEA. This CDR3 is 15 amino acids long. V dropped 0 bases and J dropped 5 bases, with 16 bases sitting between them. As DNA, the CDR3 is TGCAGCGTTGAAGATAGCAGGGACAATAGGGAGACCCAGTACTTC. Encoded protein: CSVEDSRDNRETQYF.

The V gene is TRBV7-9, the J gene TRBJ1-2; 9 bases map to TRBD1. After removal of 4 bases from V and 7 bases from J, the junction contained 10 bases not matched to a gene. Germline CDR1 SEHNR, CDR2 FQNEAQ (reference sequence). There are 15 residues in the CDR3. CDR3 DNA sequence: TGTGCCAGCAGCTCGGTCTCCACAGGGGGCAGTGGCTACACCTTC. Translation gives CASSSVSTGGSGYTF.

CDR3 residues: CASSEVLGSGHTQYF. In DNA, the CDR3 is TGTGCCAGCAGTGAAGTACTAGGGAGCGGTCATACGCAGTATTTT. The rearrangement links TRBV2 to TRBJ2-3, with D perhaps TRBD2 (5 bases). V was shortened by 1 base and J by 7 bases, with 15 bases between the two germline ends. The CDR3 is 15 amino acids. CDR1 is SNHLY, CDR2 FYNNEI, per germline.

The CDR3 loop reads CATLSRNAGELFF. The CDR3 DNA reads as TGTGCCACCTTAAGTCGTAACGCCGGGGAGCTGTTTTTT. The chain has TRBV7-2 and TRBJ2-2, with no clear D. Looked up from germline, CDR1 is SGHTA and CDR2 is FQGNSA. The CDR3 is 13 amino acids. Trimming removed 10 bases from V and 6 bases from J, with 15 bases in between.

The gene calls are TRBV19 and TRBJ1-1, with D perhaps TRBD1 (6 bases). The V and J ends lost 4 bases and 2 bases respectively, with 14 bases between them. Germline V CDR1 and CDR2: LNHDA, SQIVND (reference sequence). The CDR3 runs to 15 residues. The CDR3 loop is CASSRGPTGNTEAFF. As DNA, the CDR3 is TGTGCCAGTAGTAGGGGGCCGACAGGAAACACTGAAGCTTTCTTT.

The chain uses TRBV7-3 and TRBJ2-5; 13 nucleotides match TRBD2. The CDR3 has 15 residues. The germline CDR1 and CDR2 sequences are SGHTA and FQGTGA. V was pared by 2 bases and J by 3 bases, with 0 bases of the junction left unmatched. CDR3 DNA sequence: TGTGCCAGCAGCTTAGGGACTAGCGGGGAAGAGACCCAGTACTTC. It yields the protein CASSLGTSGEETQYF. Supplemented by reference TRBV7-3 and TRBJ2-5, the full variable domain reads GAGVSQTPSNKVTEKGKYVELRCDPISGHTALYWYRQSLGQGPEFLIYFQGTGAADDSGLPNDRFFAVRPEGSVSTLKIQRTERGDSAVYLCASSLGTSGEETQYFGPGTRLLVL.

With respect to this clone: This same CDR3 is encoded by further DNA sequences in the sample. V usage is TRBV30 and J usage is TRBJ2-5; TRBD2 agrees at 11 bases. The CDR3 length is 15 residues. With V trimmed by 1 base and J by 0 bases, 1 base remained unmatched. Germline-derived CDR1 and CDR2 are GTSNPN and SVGIG (reference sequence). CDR3 region: CAWSAGLADQETQYF. In nucleotides, the CDR3 is TGTGCCTGGAGTGCGGGACTAGCGGACCAAGAGACCCAGTACTTC.

This chain connects TRBV6-1 to TRBJ2-2; the D gene is possibly TRBD2 (6 bases). The ends were cut back, 2 bases at V and 5 bases at J, with 6 bases in the middle. This CDR3 spans 13 amino acids. Germline lookup yields CDR1 MNHNS and CDR2 SASEGT. The DNA of the CDR3 is TGTGCCAGCAGTGAACTAGCGACCGGGGAGCTGTTTTTT. Translated, it gives CASSELATGELFF.

This chain connects TRBV4-1 to TRBJ2-7, with TRBD1 matching 7 bases. V shed 2 bases and J 3 bases; nucleotides not matched to a gene: 7. CDR1 and CDR2 from the germline V gene are MGHRA and YSYEKL. The CDR3 covers 15 residues. CDR3 sequence (DNA): TGCGCCAGCAGCCAACGCACAGGGGCGGGCTACGAGCAGTACTTC. It codes for CASSQRTGAGYEQYF.

CDR3 region: CASSSRPGNTGELFF. CDR3 sequence (DNA): TGTGCCAGCAGCTCCCGACCAGGGAACACCGGGGAGCTGTTTTTT. The chain links TRBV9 to TRBJ2-2; D not certain. The V gene lost 4 bases and the J gene lost 1 base, with 11 bases spanning the gap. This CDR3 has 15 amino acids. Germline V gene data show CDR1 as SGDLS and CDR2 as YYNGEE.

J is TRBJ2-1 and V is TRBV7-9; 9 bases match TRBD2. Germline V gene sequence: CDR1 SEHNR, CDR2 FQNEAQ (reference sequence). CDR3 length: 16 amino acids. V lost 3 bases and J lost 2; bases outside the gene matches: 5. CDR3: CASSLPLAGTYNEQFF. The CDR3 nucleotides are TGTGCCAGCAGCTTGCCCCTAGCGGGGACCTACAATGAGCAGTTCTTC. Using reference TRBV7-9 and TRBJ2-1 for the parts outside the CDR3, the full variable domain is DTGVSQNPRHKITKRGQNVTFRCDPISEHNRLYWYRQTLGQGPEFLTYFQNEAQLEKSRLLSDRFSAERPKGSFSTLEIQRTEQGDSAMYLCASSLPLAGTYNEQFFGPGTRLTVL.

This chain links TRBV6-2 or TRBV6-3 with TRBJ2-7, with D hard to call. Germline V lookup: CDR1 MNHEY, CDR2 SVGEGT. There are 12 residues in the CDR3. Deletions cut 3 bases from V and 5 bases from J, with 8 bases between. The CDR3 loop is CASSYGDDEQYV. The CDR3 bases are TGTGCCAGCAGTTATGGGGATGACGAGCAGTACGTC.

The chain uses TRBV5-1 and TRBJ2-5; a possible D gene is TRBD1 (6 bases). The CDR3 runs to 15 residues. Germline V CDR1 and CDR2: SGHRS, YFSETQ. V lost 4 bases to trimming and J lost 5 bases, with 18 bases between them. The CDR3 nucleotides are TGCGCCAGCAGCGCCCGGACAGTCCTGGGGGAGACCCAGTACTTC. Translation: CASSARTVLGETQYF.